These T cell receptor beta chains were read from a single sample in a study of cytomegalovirus exposure and HLA in healthy donors. The method was immunoSEQ multiplex PCR; TCRdb's version includes in-frame clones alone and lacks a portion of them. The sample contains fewer than 400,000 clones, approximately 91% of which appear only once. Sequenced: PBMCs. These TCRs come from a man aged 30 to 45 in good health and CMV-seronegative. The CDR3 runs from the conserved cysteine through the conserved F or W.

CDR3aa	v_gene
CASSYGGLGTGELFF	TRBV6-5
CASSKARGTPGGMNTEAFF	TRBV21-1
CASSAGGNTIYF	TRBV5-4
CASSLVLQNEQFF	TRBV7-9
CASSEAPPSGGTGELFF	TRBV10-1
CASSVTGVNEKLFF	TRBV6-1
CASGRMDRNIQYF	TRBV2
CATAKVNTEAFF	TRBV10-3
CASREQGSGNTIYF	TRBV6-5
CASSLVGDKQFF	TRBV5-1
CASLGEAFF	TRBV9
CASRRGRGLDSPLHF	TRBV25-1
CASSRGASGGQPQHF	TRBV6-5
CAISRQGYEQYF	TRBV10-3
CARTRYLVTRSPLHF	TRBV5-3
CASSEPGQGEETQYF	TRBV10-2
CASSLGTRLTGELFF	TRBV5-1